This T cell receptor (beta chain) was found in a study of human T cells and chemical hapten exposure. The time point is: patch test 2, 6 weeks after DPC sensitization. The treatment was: therapeutic diphenylcyclopropenone sensitization with weekly scalp DPC. In TCRdb, the RACE reads were re-called with MiXCR into one record per CDR3 protein. The table has around 360,000 distinct CDR3 sequences, 6% to 7% seen once; the top ten hold approximately 5.4%. The sequence was obtained from a woman aged 18-35 years with alopecia areata. Some clones in this sample may be carry-over from other donors' samples. Sample: whole blood, taken in connection with sensitization to the hapten diphenylcyclopropenone (DPC).

The CDR3 nucleotides are TGCAGTGCTAGACTCGTGCAGGGGAACACTGAAGCTTTCTTT. Protein sequence: CSARLVQGNTEAFF. The chain recombines TRBV20-1 with TRBJ1-1; the D gene is possibly TRBD1 (5 bases). V lost 2 bases to trimming and J lost 1 base, with 11 bases between them. The CDR3 has 14 residues. Germline CDR1 and CDR2: DFQATT and SNEGSKA (reference sequence).